The 17 T cell receptor beta chains below were found in one sample sequenced in a study of blood T cell repertoires in COVID-19 (dated by TCRdb to the early 2020s). Receptor libraries were prepared by the immunoSEQ multiplex PCR assay. In TCRdb, the immuneACCESS table is reduced to in-frame sequences with V and J assigned. These tables do not hold every clone; where another copy was compared, an unresolved V gene accounts for under half, and the others remain unexplained. This sample comprises 200,000 to 300,000 clones, roughly 80% of them detected only once. Roughly 3.4% of the sample goes to the ten largest clones. The sequenced material came from peripheral blood. These receptors came from a woman under 30 with acute or convalescent COVID-19.

The rearrangement joins TRBV29-1 to TRBJ2-7; D is possibly TRBD1 (6 bases). The CDR3 is made up of 16 amino acids. Germline V CDR1 and CDR2: SQVTM, ANQGSEA. The V end lost 4 bases, the J end lost 2 bases, and 21 bases lay between the germline ends. CDR3 residues: CSVVYPTGPFTYEQYF. The CDR3 region has the DNA TGCAGCGTTGTTTACCCAACAGGGCCCTTTACCTACGAGCAGTACTTC.

The V and J genes are TRBV6-6 and TRBJ1-3; D gene unclear. V was cut by 3 bases and J by 4 bases, with 16 bases left in between. Germline values: CDR1 MNHNY, CDR2 SVGAGI (reference sequence). This CDR3 contains 16 residues. The CDR3 sequence: CASSYGGVAFGNTIYF. The CDR3 DNA reads as TGTGCCAGCAGTTATGGCGGGGTCGCGTTCGGAAACACCATATATTTT.

V gene TRBV19 combines with J gene TRBJ2-7; a possible D gene is TRBD1 (6 bases). CDR3 length equals 13 residues. Germline loops: CDR1 LNHDA, CDR2 SQIVND (reference sequence). Trimming stripped 9 bases from V and 3 bases from J, with 15 bases between. The CDR3 protein is CASGTGTNYEQYF. CDR3 DNA: TGTGCCAGCGGGACGGGGACAAACTACGAGCAGTACTTC.

The genes are TRBV4-1 and TRBJ1-5; no reliable D call. Deletions cut 1 base from V and 0 bases from J, with 7 bases between. Germline values: CDR1 MGHRA, CDR2 YSYEKL. The CDR3 totals 15 residues. The CDR3 sequence: CASSQGLNSNQPQHF. The DNA of the CDR3 is TGCGCCAGCAGCCAAGGACTCAATAGCAATCAGCCCCAGCATTTT.

This clone was detected only once. Here the CDR3 DNA reads TGTGCCAGCAGCCGTTCCCCGCCACAGAACCAAGAGACCCAGTACTTC. Amino acids: CASSRSPPQNQETQYF. The chain uses TRBV7-9 and TRBJ2-5; D is unresolved. Germline loops: CDR1 SEHNR, CDR2 FQNEAQ (reference sequence). V lost 5 bases to trimming and J lost 0 bases, with 16 bases between them. This CDR3 is 16 amino acids long.

The V gene is TRBV28, the J gene TRBJ2-7; 7 bases map to TRBD1. V lost 6 bases and J lost 4; bases outside the gene matches: 3. Germline V gene sequence: CDR1 MDHEN, CDR2 SYDVKM. This CDR3 is 12 amino acids long. CDR3 protein: CASRVRGYEQYF. The CDR3 DNA sequence: TGTGCCAGCAGAGTCAGGGGGTACGAGCAGTACTTC.

This rearrangement joins TRBV9 to TRBJ2-5; 7 bases map to TRBD2. Germline V gene lookup returns CDR1 SGDLS and CDR2 YYNGEE. V was clipped by 2 bases and J by 4 bases; unmatched bases: 11. The CDR3 totals 16 residues. Here the CDR3 reads CASSVVEGGLGETQYF. In DNA, the CDR3 is TGTGCCAGCAGCGTCGTGGAGGGAGGGCTCGGAGAGACCCAGTACTTC.

This chain joins TRBV24-1 and TRBJ2-3; tentative D call: TRBD1 (6 bases). Germline CDR1 is KGHDR and CDR2 is SFDVKD. V was shortened by 9 bases and J by 9 bases, with 12 bases between the two germline ends. This CDR3 has 11 residues. The CDR3 coding sequence is TGTGCCACCCAGGGGATAGCCACGCAGTATTTT. Translation gives CATQGIATQYF.

The gene calls are TRBV5-1 and TRBJ2-7, with a possible D match to TRBD2 (6 bases). The ends were cut back, 5 bases at V and 7 bases at J, with 19 bases in the middle. This CDR3 contains 14 residues. The germline CDR1 and CDR2 sequences are SGHRS and YFSETQ. CDR3 sequence: CASSRRDLYVEQYF. In nucleotides, the CDR3 is TGCGCCAGCAGTAGGCGGGACCTTTACGTGGAGCAGTACTTC.

The chain uses TRBV25-1 and TRBJ1-2; tentatively, D is TRBD1 (6 bases). This CDR3 has 15 residues. Germline V gene lookup returns CDR1 MGHDK and CDR2 SYGVNS. Trimming cost V 3 bases and J 7 bases, with 18 bases left between them. In nucleotides, the CDR3 is TGTGCCAGCAGTGATTCTCCCACAGGGTTGAGTGGCTACACCTTC. Its protein product is CASSDSPTGLSGYTF.

The chain links TRBV6-4 to TRBJ1-5; possibly TRBD1 for D (5 bases). The germline V gene encodes CDR1 MRHNA and CDR2 SNTAGT. This CDR3 contains 15 residues. V lost 0 bases and J lost 6, with 12 bases in between. The CDR3 DNA reads as TGTGCCAGCAGTGACTCCGGAGGGGAGGCTCAGCCCCAGCATTTT. It translates to CASSDSGGEAQPQHF.

A single count supports this clone. The rearrangement uses TRBV4-1 and TRBJ2-3; D call uncertain. CDR1 is MGHRA, CDR2 YSYEKL, per germline. The CDR3 is 16 amino acids. The V gene lost 0 bases and the J gene lost 0 bases, with 10 bases spanning the gap. The CDR3 sequence is CASSQERYSSTDTQYF. In DNA form, the CDR3 reads TGCGCCAGCAGCCAAGAGCGGTACTCTAGCACAGATACGCAGTATTTT.

J is TRBJ2-3 and V is TRBV2; tentatively, D is TRBD2 (6 bases). This CDR3 contains 14 residues. With 5 bases removed from V and 3 bases from J, the gap between germline ends came to 12 bases. CDR1 and CDR2 (germline): SNHLY, FYNNEI. CDR3 nucleotides: TGTGCCAGCAGTTACGGGAGCGGAACAGATACGCAGTATTTT. The encoded protein is CASSYGSGTDTQYF.

This clone was recorded only once. The chain is built from TRBV10-1 and TRBJ2-1, with unresolved D. Germline CDR1 and CDR2: WNHNN and SYGVQD (reference sequence). V was clipped by 9 bases and J by 7 bases, with 16 bases between them. The CDR3 runs to 13 residues. CDR3 nucleotides: TGCGCCAGTCCTAACCCCACAGTTAATGAGCAGTTCTTC. Encoded protein: CASPNPTVNEQFF.

The chain recombines TRBV10-2 with TRBJ1-5; D remains unclear. With 6 bases removed from V and 4 bases from J, the gap between germline ends came to 7 bases. Germline V lookup: CDR1 WSHSY, CDR2 SAAADI. CDR3 length: 12 residues. The CDR3 DNA reads as TGCGCCAGCAGGTCCGAGAATCAGCCCCAGCATTTT. This gives the protein CASRSENQPQHF.

This clone has a single count. The gene calls are TRBV10-1 and TRBJ2-1; 10 nucleotides match TRBD2. With V trimmed by 4 bases and J by 6 bases, 12 bases remained unmatched. The germline gives CDR1 WNHNN, CDR2 SYGVQD (reference sequence). CDR3 length: 17 residues. CDR3 protein: CASSGSSGSRLGNEQFF. DNA for the CDR3: TGCGCCAGCAGTGGATCTAGCGGGAGTAGGCTGGGCAATGAGCAGTTCTTC.

This clone has only a few counts. The rearrangement links TRBV19 to TRBJ2-3, with D perhaps matching TRBD1 (5 bases). Germline V gene lookup returns CDR1 LNHDA and CDR2 SQIVND (reference sequence). CDR3 size: 14 residues. Trimming stripped 5 bases from V and 4 bases from J, with 13 bases between. This CDR3 reads CASSVPGLADTQYF. DNA of the CDR3: TGTGCCAGTAGTGTCCCAGGGTTGGCAGATACGCAGTATTTT.